Here is one TCR beta chain with its context. What it binds is not known. Other DNA sequences in the sample encode the same CDR3. In germline, CDR1 is SGHRS, CDR2 YFSETQ. The CDR3 loop spans 12 amino acids. The V end lost 2 bases, the J end lost 3 bases, and 6 bases lay between the germline ends. With 60 Vbeta and 13 Jbeta primers, the PCR was carried out. Only in-frame clones appear in the TCRdb table, and some are missing; sequencing was by immunoSEQ multiplex PCR. The sample includes some 130,000 clones, approximately 70% of them seen just once. This sample stems from a study of cytomegalovirus exposure and HLA in healthy donors. Findings and limits, study-wide: Rates of TCR association differed by HLA locus in a later analysis, with DRB1 highest and HLA-C lowest. Previously analyzed data showed that most TCR beta V segments were productive at a frequency of about 90% or about 30%.

The chain joins TRBV5-1 to TRBJ2-7; no definite D call. Input material: PBMCs. The receptor was derived from a woman in her sixties or seventies in good health and CMV-seropositive. The chain's CDR3 is CASSLSSYEQYF. CDR3 DNA: TGCGCCAGCAGCTTATCCAGCTACGAGCAGTACTTC. The full variable domain, its missing parts supplied by reference TRBV5-1 and TRBJ2-7, is KAGVTQTPRYLIKTRGQQVTLSCSPISGHRSVSWYQQTPGQGLQFLFEYFSETQRNKGNFPGRFSGRQFSNSRSEMNVSTLELGDSALYLCASSLSSYEQYFGPGTRLTVT.